This T cell receptor beta chain was found in a study of early T cells in non-severe SARS-CoV-2 infection. The wider study: The authors sequenced bulk RNA from unsorted whole blood, leaving chains unpaired. Whole-study findings and limits: Private and CD4 specificities were missed by VDJdb matching, skewed to anti-spike CD8.

The library protocol tagged individual cDNA molecules with unique molecular identifiers. TCRdb used MiXCR to reprocess the 5' RACE reads, holding one entry per CDR3 protein. The data show more than 80,000 distinct CDR3 sequences, over 13% seen once. This clonotype has only a few counts. Its antigen is currently unknown. V was cut by 0 bases and J by 8 bases, with 20 bases left in between. Germline V gives CDR1 SQVTM, CDR2 ANQGSEA. The CDR3 totals 16 residues. V and J are TRBV29-1 and TRBJ2-1; tentatively, D is TRBD2 (6 bases). Sequenced input: whole blood. The clonotype originates from an adult who was a healthcare worker with PCR-confirmed SARS-CoV-2 infection or an uninfected control (not recorded which). As DNA, the CDR3 is TGCAGCGTTGAAGATGTTGGGGAGGAGCTACTGGATGAGCAGTTCTTC. Translating it yields CSVEDVGEELLDEQFF.